The source of this T cell receptor (beta chain) is a study of T cells in localized non-small cell lung cancer. TCRdb's table, derived via immunoSEQ multiplex PCR, lists solely in-frame clones and lacks some. This sample has 60,000 to 65,000 clones, with roughly 90% found just once. V was cut by 4 bases and J by 10 bases, with 8 bases left in between. CDR1 is SGHTA, CDR2 FQGNSA, per germline. The CDR3 loop spans 11 amino acids. A note on this clone: The antigen remains undetermined.

Study outcomes and limitations: Multi-region tumor sequencing was not done, so intratumor heterogeneity could not be excluded. Uninvolved adjacent lung showed higher T cell clonality than tumor. Appearing in adjacent lung were a median about 57 of the top 100 tumor clones.

The rearrangement links TRBV7-2 to TRBJ2-4; D not resolved. The source of this sequence is a woman aged 35 to 70 with stage I lung adenocarcinoma. The material sequenced was peripheral blood, taken before any cancer treatment. In nucleotides, the CDR3 is TGTGCCAGCAGCTCAGGCGGAATTCAGTACTTC. The encoded protein is CASSSGGIQYF.